This T cell receptor (beta chain) came from a study of CD4 T cells in relation to SARS-CoV-2 and coronaviruses. On the study more broadly: ViraFEST: roughly ten-day antigen culture of PBMCs, then TCR beta CDR3 sequencing. Negative control cultures got HIV-1 Nef peptides or no peptide.

The method was immunoSEQ multiplex PCR; TCRdb's version includes in-frame clones alone and lacks a portion of them. The sample has about 17,000 clones; around three quarters are singletons. In its sample, this clone was seen once. Its antigen is unidentified. The unexposed donors gave CD4+ T cells in about 2010-2019, prior to COVID-19. Isolation of CD4+ T cells took place after 10 days in culture. Cells permitting, SARS-CoV-2 S/N and four cold-coronavirus spikes were tested on unexposed-donor CD4+ T cells. This CDR3 has 14 residues. The germline CDR1 and CDR2 sequences are KGHSH and LQKENI. V was clipped by 4 bases and J by 2 bases, with 10 bases between them.

The TCR sequence derives from a human donor in good health. Sequencing used CD4+ T cells from PBMCs, cultured in vitro. The chain recombines TRBV18 with TRBJ2-3; D gene ambiguous. The CDR3 bases are TGTGCCAGCTCACGGGCAGGTTCCACAGATACGCAGTATTTT. It translates to CASSRAGSTDTQYF. Full variable domain (missing parts from reference TRBV18 and TRBJ2-3): NAGVMQNPRHLVRRRGQEARLRCSPMKGHSHVYWYRQLPEEGLKFMVYLQKENIIDESGMPKERFSAEFPKEGPSILRIQQVVRGDSAAYFCASSRAGSTDTQYFGPGTRLTVL.